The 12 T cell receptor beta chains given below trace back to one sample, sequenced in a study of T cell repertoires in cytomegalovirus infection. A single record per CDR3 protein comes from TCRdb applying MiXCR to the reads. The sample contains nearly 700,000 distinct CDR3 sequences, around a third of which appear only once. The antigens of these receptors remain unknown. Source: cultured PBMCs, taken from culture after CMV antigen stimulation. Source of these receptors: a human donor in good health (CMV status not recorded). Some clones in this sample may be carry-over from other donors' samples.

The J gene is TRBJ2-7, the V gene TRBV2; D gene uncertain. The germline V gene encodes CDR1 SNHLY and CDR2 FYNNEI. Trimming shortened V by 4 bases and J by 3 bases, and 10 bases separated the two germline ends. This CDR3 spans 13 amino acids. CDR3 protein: CASSVGRIYEQYF. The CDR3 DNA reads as TGTGCCAGCAGTGTTGGACGAATCTACGAGCAGTACTTC.

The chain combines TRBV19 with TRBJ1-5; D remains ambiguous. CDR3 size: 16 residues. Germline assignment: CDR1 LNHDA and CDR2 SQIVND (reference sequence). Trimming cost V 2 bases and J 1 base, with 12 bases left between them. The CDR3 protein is CASSIFGGPSNQPQHF. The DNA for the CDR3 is TGTGCCAGTAGTATATTTGGAGGGCCGAGCAATCAGCCCCAGCATTTT.

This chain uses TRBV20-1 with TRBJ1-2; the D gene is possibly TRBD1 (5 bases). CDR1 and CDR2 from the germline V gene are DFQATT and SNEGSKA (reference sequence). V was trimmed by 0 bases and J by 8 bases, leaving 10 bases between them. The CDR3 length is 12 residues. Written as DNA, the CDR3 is TGCAGTGCTAGAGAGGGCTGGGGCGGCTACACCTTC. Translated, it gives CSAREGWGGYTF.

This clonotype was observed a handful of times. The CDR3 sequence is CASREIGGNQPQHF. CDR3 DNA sequence: TGTGCCAGCAGGGAGATTGGAGGCAATCAGCCCCAGCATTTT. The rearrangement uses TRBV6-1 and TRBJ1-5; no clear D gene. V lost 6 bases, J lost 2 bases, and 11 bases lay in between. This CDR3 has 14 amino acids. Germline V CDR1 and CDR2: MNHNS, SASEGT.

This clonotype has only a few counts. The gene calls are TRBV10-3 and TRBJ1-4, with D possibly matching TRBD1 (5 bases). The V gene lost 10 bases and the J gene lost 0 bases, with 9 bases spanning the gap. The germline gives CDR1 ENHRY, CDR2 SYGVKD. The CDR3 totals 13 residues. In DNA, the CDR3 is TGTGCCACCCGACAGTCAACTAATGAAAAACTGTTTTTT. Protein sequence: CATRQSTNEKLFF.

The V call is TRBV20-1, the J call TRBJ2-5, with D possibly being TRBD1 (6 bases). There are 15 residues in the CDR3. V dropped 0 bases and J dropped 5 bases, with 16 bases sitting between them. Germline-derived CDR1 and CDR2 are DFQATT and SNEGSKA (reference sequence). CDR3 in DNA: TGCAGTGCTAGAGATCCGTGGGGGCCCGGTGAGACCCAGTACTTC. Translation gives CSARDPWGPGETQYF.

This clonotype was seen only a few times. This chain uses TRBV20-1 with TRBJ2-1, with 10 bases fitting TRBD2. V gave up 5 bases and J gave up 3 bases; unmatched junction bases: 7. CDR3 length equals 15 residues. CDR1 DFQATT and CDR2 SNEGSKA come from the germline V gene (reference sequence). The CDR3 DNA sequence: TGCAGTGCTGTCACTAGCGGGAAACTCTACAATGAGCAGTTCTTC. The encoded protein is CSAVTSGKLYNEQFF.

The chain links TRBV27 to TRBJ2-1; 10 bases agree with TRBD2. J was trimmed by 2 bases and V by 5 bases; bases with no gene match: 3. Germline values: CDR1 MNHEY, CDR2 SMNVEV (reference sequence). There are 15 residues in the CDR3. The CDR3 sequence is CASSQGTSAYNEQFF. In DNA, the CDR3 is TGTGCCAGCAGTCAAGGGACTAGCGCCTACAATGAGCAGTTCTTC.

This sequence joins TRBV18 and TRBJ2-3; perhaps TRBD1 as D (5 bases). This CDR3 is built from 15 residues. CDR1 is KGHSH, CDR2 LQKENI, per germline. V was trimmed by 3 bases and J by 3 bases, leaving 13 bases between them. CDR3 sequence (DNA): TGTGCCAGCTCACCTGCGAGCAGGGTGACAGATACGCAGTATTTT. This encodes CASSPASRVTDTQYF.

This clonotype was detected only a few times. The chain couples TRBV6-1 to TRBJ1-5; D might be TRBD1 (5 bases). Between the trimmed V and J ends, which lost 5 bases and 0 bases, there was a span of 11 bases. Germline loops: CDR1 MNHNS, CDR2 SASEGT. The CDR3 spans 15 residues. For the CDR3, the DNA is TGTGCCAGCAGTCGGGGGTCGAATAGCAATCAGCCCCAGCATTTT. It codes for CASSRGSNSNQPQHF.

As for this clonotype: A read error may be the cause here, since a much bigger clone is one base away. CDR3 DNA: TGTGCCAACAGCTTAGGCGGGGGTTCCAGCTCCTACAATGAGCAGTTCTTC. It translates to CANSLGGGSSSYNEQFF. The chain employs TRBV11-1 and TRBJ2-1, with 7 positions matching TRBD2. The length of the CDR3 is 17 residues. Germline V gene lookup returns CDR1 SGHAT and CDR2 FQDESV (reference sequence).

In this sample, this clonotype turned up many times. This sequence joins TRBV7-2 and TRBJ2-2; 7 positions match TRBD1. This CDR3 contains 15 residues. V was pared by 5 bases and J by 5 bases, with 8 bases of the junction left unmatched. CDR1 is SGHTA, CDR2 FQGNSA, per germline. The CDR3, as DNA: TGTGCCAGCAGCCCGGACAGGTTAAGAACCGGGGAGCTGTTTTTT. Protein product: CASSPDRLRTGELFF.